This record looks at one T cell receptor (beta chain) sequence and its context. Unique molecular identifier tags were affixed to discrete cDNA molecules. TCRdb analysed the 5' RACE reads with MiXCR anew, one entry per CDR3 protein. The sample shows 120,000 or so distinct CDR3 sequences, roughly 12% of them seen only once. The sample originates from a study of early T cells in non-severe SARS-CoV-2 infection. The germline CDR1 and CDR2 sequences are WSHSY and SAAADI. Unmatched junction bases numbered 3, after V lost 7 bases and J lost 0 bases. The CDR3 is 14 amino acids. Sample: whole blood, taken at baseline. This clonotype was sampled from an adult who was a healthcare worker with PCR-confirmed SARS-CoV-2 infection or an uninfected control (not recorded which). The chain recombines TRBV10-2 with TRBJ2-3, with TRBD2 matching over 8 bases. The CDR3 reads CASKAGGSTDTQYF. The CDR3 DNA is TGCGCCAGCAAGGCGGGAGGCAGCACAGATACGCAGTATTTT.